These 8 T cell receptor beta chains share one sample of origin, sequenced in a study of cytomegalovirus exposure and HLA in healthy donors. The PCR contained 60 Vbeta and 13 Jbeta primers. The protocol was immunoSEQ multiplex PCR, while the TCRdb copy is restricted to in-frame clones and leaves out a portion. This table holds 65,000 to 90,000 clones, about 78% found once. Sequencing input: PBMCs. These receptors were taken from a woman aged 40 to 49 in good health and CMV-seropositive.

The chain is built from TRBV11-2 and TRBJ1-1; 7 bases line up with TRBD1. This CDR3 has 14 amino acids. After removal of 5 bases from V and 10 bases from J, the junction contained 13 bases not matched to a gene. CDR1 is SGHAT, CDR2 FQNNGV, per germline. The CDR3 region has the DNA TGTGCCAGCAGCGCGGACGCCACAGGGGTGCGAGCTTTCTTT. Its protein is CASSADATGVRAFF.

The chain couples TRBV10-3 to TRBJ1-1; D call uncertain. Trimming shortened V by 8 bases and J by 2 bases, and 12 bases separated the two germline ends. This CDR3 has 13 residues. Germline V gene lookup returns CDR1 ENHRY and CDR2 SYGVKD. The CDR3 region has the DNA TGTGCCATCCGGGGTGGACCCAACACTGAAGCTTTCTTT. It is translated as CAIRGGPNTEAFF.

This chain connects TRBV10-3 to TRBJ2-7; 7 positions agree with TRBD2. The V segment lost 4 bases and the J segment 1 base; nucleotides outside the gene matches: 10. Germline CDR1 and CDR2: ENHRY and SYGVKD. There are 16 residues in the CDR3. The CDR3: CAISVGGTDPSYEQYF. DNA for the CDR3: TGTGCCATCAGTGTCGGGGGGACGGATCCTTCCTACGAGCAGTACTTC.

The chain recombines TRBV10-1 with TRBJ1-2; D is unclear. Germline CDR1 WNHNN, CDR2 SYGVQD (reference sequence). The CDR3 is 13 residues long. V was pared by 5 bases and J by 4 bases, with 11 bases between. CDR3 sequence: CASSPVGTYGYTF. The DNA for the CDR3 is TGCGCCAGCAGTCCGGTCGGTACCTATGGCTACACCTTC.

This CDR3 reads CASSPERETQYF. DNA of the CDR3: TGCGCCAGCAGCCCCGAGAGGGAGACCCAGTACTTC. The V call is TRBV5-1, the J call TRBJ2-5, with D unclear. The CDR3 totals 12 residues. CDR1 is SGHRS and CDR2 is YFSETQ in the germline V gene. Trimming stripped 4 bases from V and 5 bases from J, with 9 bases between. The whole variable domain, filled in from reference TRBV5-1 and TRBJ2-5, reads KAGVTQTPRYLIKTRGQQVTLSCSPISGHRSVSWYQQTPGQGLQFLFEYFSETQRNKGNFPGRFSGRQFSNSRSEMNVSTLELGDSALYLCASSPERETQYFGPGTRLLVL.

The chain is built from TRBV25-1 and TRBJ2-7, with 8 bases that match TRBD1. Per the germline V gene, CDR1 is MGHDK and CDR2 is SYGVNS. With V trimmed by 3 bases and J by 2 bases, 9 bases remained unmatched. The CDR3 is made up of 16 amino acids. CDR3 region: CASSDTDRGYTYEQYF. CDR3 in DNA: TGTGCCAGCAGTGATACTGACAGGGGATATACCTACGAGCAGTACTTC.

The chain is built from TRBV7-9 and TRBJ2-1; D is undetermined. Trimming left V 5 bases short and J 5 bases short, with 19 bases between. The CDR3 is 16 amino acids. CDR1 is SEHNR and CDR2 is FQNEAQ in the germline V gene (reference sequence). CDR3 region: CASSARTDRRDNEQFF. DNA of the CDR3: TGTGCCAGCAGCGCCAGAACCGATCGTCGTGACAATGAGCAGTTCTTC.

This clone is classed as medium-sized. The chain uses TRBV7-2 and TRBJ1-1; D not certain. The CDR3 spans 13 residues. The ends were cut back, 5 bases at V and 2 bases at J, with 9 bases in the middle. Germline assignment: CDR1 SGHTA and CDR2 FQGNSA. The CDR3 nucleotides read TGTGCCAGCAGCGGCGGGAGAAACACTGAAGCTTTCTTT. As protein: CASSGGRNTEAFF.